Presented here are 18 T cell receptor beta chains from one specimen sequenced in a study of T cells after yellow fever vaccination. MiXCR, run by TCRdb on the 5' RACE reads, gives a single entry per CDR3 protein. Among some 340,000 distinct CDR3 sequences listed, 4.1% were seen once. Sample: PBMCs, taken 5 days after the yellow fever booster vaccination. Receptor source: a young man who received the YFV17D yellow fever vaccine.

CDR3 DNA sequence: TGCGCCAGCAGCCCGGGGACAGCTAATTATGAAAAACTGTTTTTT. This codes for CASSPGTANYEKLFF. The chain couples TRBV4-1 to TRBJ1-4, with 7 bases fitting TRBD1. V was pared by 4 bases and J by 6 bases, with 8 bases of the junction left unmatched. CDR3 length equals 15 residues. Germline-derived CDR1 and CDR2 are MGHRA and YSYEKL.

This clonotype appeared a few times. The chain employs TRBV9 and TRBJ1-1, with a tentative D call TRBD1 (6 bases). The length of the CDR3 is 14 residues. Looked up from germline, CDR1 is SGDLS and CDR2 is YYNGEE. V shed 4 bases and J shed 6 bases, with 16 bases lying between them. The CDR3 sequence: CASSRGWGAAEAFF. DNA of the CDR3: TGTGCCAGCAGCCGCGGATGGGGGGCGGCTGAAGCTTTCTTT.

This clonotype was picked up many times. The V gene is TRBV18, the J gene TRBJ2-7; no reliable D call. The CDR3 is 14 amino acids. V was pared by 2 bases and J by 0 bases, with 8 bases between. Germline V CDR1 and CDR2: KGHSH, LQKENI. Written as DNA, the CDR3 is TGTGCCAGCTCACCAAGTGTACGCTCCTACGAGCAGTACGTC. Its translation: CASSPSVRSYEQYV.

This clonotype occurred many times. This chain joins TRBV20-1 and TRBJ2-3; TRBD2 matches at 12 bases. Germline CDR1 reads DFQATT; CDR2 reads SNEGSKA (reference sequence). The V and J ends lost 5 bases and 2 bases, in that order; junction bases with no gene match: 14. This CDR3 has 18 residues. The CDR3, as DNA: TGCAGTGCTTACGAACTAGCGGGGGGTTTGGGGGTCACAGATACGCAGTATTTT. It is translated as CSAYELAGGLGVTDTQYF.

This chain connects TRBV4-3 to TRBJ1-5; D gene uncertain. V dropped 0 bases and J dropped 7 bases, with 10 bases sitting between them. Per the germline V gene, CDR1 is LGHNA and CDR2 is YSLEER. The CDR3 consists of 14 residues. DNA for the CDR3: TGCGCCAGCAGCCAAGATTTTGGAGACCAGCCCCAGCATTTT. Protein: CASSQDFGDQPQHF.

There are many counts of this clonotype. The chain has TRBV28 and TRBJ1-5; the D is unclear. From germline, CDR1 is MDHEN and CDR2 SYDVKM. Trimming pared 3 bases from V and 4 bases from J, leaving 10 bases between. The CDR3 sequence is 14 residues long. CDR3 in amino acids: CASSLIAGNQPQHF. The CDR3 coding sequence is TGTGCCAGCAGTTTGATCGCAGGTAATCAGCCCCAGCATTTT.

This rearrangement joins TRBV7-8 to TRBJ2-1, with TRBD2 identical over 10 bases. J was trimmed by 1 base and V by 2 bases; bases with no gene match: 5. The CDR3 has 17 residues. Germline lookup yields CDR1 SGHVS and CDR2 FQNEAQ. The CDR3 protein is CASSLRSGGKSYNEQFF. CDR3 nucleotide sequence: TGTGCCAGCAGCTTACGTAGCGGGGGGAAGTCCTACAATGAGCAGTTCTTC.

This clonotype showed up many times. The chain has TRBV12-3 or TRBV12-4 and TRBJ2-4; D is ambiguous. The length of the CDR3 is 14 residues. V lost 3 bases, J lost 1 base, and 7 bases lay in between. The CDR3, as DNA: TGTGCCAGCAGTTTTCCCCGCGCCAAAAACATTCAGTACTTC. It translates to CASSFPRAKNIQYF.

For the CDR3, the DNA is TGTGCCAGCAGTTTCCTGAAGGGCCTCAATTCACCCCTCCACTTT. Encoded protein: CASSFLKGLNSPLHF. This chain links TRBV27 with TRBJ1-6; no definite D call. Trimming left V 3 bases short and J 7 bases short, with 13 bases between. CDR3 length: 15 residues. Looked up from germline, CDR1 is MNHEY and CDR2 is SMNVEV (reference sequence).

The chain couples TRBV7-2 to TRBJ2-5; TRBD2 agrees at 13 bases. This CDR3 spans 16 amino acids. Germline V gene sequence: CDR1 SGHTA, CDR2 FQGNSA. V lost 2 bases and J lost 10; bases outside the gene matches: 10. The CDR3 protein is CASSLSTTSGGFLQYF. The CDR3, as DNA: TGTGCCAGCAGCTTATCAACGACTAGCGGGGGGTTCCTCCAGTACTTC.

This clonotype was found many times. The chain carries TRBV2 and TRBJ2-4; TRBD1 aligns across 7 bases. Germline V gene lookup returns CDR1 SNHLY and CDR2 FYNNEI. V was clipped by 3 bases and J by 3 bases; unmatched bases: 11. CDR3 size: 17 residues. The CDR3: CASSDARQGVGKNIQYF. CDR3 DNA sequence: TGTGCCAGCAGTGACGCGAGGCAGGGGGTTGGCAAAAACATTCAGTACTTC.

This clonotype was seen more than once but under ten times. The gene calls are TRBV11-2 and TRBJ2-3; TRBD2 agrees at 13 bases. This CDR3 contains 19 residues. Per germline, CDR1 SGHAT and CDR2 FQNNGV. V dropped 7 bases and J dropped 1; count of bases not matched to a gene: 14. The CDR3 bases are TGTGCCAGCATCCCCTTGGGGACTAGCGGGGCCTTGGGCACAGATACGCAGTATTTT. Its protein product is CASIPLGTSGALGTDTQYF.

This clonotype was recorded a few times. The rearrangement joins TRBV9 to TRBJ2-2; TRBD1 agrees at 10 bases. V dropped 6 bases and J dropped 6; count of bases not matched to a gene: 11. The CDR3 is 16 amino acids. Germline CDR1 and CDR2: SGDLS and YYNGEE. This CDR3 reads CASNSDAGQGSGELFF. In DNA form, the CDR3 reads TGTGCCAGCAACTCCGACGCGGGACAGGGGTCCGGGGAGCTGTTTTTT.

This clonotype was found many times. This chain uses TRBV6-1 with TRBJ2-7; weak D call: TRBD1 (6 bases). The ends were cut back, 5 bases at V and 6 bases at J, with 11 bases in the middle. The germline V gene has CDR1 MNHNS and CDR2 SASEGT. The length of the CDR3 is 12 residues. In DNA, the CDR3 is TGTGCCAGCAGTCCACAGGGAACCGAGCAGTACTTC. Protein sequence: CASSPQGTEQYF.

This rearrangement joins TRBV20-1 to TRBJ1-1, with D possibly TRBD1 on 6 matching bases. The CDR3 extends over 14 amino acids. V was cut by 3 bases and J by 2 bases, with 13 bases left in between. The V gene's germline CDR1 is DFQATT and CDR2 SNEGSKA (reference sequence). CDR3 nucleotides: TGCAGTGCTAGCCGGGGGCAAATAAACACTGAAGCTTTCTTT. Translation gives CSASRGQINTEAFF.

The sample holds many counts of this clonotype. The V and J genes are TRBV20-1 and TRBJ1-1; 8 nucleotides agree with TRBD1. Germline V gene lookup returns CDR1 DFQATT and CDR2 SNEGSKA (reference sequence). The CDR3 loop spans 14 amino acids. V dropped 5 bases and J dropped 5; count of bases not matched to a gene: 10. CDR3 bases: TGCAGTGCTCGCCCTCCGGACAGGGTGACTGAAGCTTTCTTT. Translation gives CSARPPDRVTEAFF.

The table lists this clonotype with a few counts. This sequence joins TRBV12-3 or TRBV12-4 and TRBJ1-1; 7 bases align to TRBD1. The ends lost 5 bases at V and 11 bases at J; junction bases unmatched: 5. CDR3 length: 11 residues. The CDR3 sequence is CASSPGTDAFF. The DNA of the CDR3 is TGTGCCAGCAGTCCGGGGACAGACGCTTTCTTT.

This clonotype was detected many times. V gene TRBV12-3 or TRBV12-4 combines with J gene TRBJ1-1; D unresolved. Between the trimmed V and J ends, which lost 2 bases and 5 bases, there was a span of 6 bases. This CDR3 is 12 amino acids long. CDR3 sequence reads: CASSLTHTEAFF. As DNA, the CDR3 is TGTGCCAGCAGTTTAACGCATACTGAAGCTTTCTTT.